This T cell receptor (beta chain) is from a study of blood T cell repertoires in COVID-19. Across the whole study: Samples of COVID-19 (acute and convalescent) were obtained from the United States, Italy and Spain.

The CDR3 is 16 amino acids. Germline V gene lookup returns CDR1 SNHLY and CDR2 FYNNEI. The V and J ends lost 4 bases and 3 bases, in that order; junction bases with no gene match: 4. Per the study methods: Estimates of nucleated cell counts were drawn from the amplification of reference gene primers. TCRdb's table, derived via immunoSEQ multiplex PCR, lists solely in-frame clones and lacks some. The D gene and trimming were derived from the DNA, and the V and J assignments and clone size from that table. The sample carries about 100,000 clones, more than 90% recorded once. The rearrangement links TRBV2 to TRBJ2-2; 11 bases line up with TRBD2. The receptor was isolated from a man between 65 and 85 years old with acute or convalescent COVID-19. The sample consisted of peripheral blood. CDR3 amino acids: CASSGLAGGYTGELFF. The CDR3, as DNA: TGTGCCAGCAGTGGCCTAGCGGGGGGTTACACCGGGGAGCTGTTTTTT.